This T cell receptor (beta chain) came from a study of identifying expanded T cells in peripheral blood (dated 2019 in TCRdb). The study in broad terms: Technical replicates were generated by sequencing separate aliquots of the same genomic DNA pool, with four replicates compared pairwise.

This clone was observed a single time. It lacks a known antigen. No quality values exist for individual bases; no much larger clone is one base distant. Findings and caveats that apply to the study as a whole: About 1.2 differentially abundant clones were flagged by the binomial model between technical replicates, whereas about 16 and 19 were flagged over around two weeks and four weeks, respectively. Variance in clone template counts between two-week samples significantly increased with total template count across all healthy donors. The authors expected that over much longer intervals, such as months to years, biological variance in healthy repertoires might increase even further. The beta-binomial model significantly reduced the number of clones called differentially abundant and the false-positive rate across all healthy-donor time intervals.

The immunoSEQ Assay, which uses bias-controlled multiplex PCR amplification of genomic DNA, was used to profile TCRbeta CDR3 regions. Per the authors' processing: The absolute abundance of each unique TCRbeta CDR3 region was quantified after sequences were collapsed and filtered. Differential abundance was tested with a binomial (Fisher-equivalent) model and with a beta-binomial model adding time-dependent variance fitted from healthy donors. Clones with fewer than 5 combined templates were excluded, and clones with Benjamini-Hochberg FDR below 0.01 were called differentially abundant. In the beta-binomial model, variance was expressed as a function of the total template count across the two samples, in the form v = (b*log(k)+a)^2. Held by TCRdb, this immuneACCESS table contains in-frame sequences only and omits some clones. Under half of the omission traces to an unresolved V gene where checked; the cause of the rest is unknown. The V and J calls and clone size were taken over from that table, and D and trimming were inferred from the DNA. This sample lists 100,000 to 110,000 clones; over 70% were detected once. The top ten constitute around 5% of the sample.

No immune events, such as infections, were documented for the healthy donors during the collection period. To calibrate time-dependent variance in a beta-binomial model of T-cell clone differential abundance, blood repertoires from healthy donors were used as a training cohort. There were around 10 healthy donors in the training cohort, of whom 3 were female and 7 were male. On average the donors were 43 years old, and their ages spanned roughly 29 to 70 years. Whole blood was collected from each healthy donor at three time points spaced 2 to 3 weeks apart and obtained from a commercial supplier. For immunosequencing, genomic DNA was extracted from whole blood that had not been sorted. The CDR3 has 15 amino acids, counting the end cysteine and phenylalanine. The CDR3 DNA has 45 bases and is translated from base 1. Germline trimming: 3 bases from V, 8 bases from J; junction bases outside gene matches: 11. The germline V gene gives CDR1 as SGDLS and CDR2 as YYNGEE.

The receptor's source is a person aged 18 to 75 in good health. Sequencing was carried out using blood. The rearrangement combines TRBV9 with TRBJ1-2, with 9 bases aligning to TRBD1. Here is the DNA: TGTGCCAGCAGCGCCGGACAGGGGACTATCGAGGGCTACACCTTC. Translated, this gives CASSAGQGTIEGYTF.